A selection of T cell receptor beta chains follows, all from one sample in a study of blood T cells in healthy people across ages. Each CDR3 protein is one row after TCRdb ran MiXCR on the 5' RACE reads. The table lists about 800,000 distinct CDR3 sequences, roughly 60% of them singletons. The sequenced sample consisted of blood. These receptors all stem from a man younger than 40 in good health. CDR3s include the opening cysteine and the closing phenylalanine or tryptophan. Fields, in order: D gene, V gene, clone size, J gene, CDR3 protein, CDR3 DNA. The D gene is left open where the match is weak. Expanded clones are given a class, and other clones once, few, many or no size at all.

d_gene: -
v_gene: TRBV11-2
abundance: -
j_gene: TRBJ2-5
CDR3aa: CASSATDAGGQYF
CDR3nt: TGTGCCAGCAGCGCAACAGACGCAGGTGGGCAGTACTTC

d_gene: -
v_gene: TRBV6-2/TRBV6-3
abundance: -
j_gene: TRBJ1-1
CDR3aa: CASSLGVFTEAFF
CDR3nt: TGTGCCAGCAGTTTAGGCGTTTTCACTGAAGCTTTCTTT

d_gene: TRBD1
v_gene: TRBV27
abundance: once
j_gene: TRBJ1-4
CDR3aa: CASNGDRGEKLFF
CDR3nt: TGTGCCAGCAACGGGGACAGGGGTGAAAAACTGTTTTTT

d_gene: -
v_gene: TRBV20-1
abundance: -
j_gene: TRBJ1-2
CDR3aa: CSAPGLLGYGYTF
CDR3nt: TGCAGTGCTCCCGGGCTCCTGGGCTATGGCTACACCTTC

d_gene: -
v_gene: TRBV27
abundance: -
j_gene: TRBJ2-1
CDR3aa: CASTRLKEQFF
CDR3nt: TGTGCCAGCACAAGACTCAAAGAGCAGTTCTTC

d_gene: -
v_gene: TRBV11-2
abundance: -
j_gene: TRBJ1-2
CDR3aa: CASSFGDRSYTF
CDR3nt: TGTGCCAGCAGCTTCGGAGACAGAAGTTACACCTTC

d_gene: -
v_gene: TRBV29-1
abundance: few
j_gene: TRBJ1-2
CDR3aa: CSVDDLEYGYTF
CDR3nt: TGCAGCGTTGATGATCTGGAATATGGCTACACCTTC

d_gene: -
v_gene: TRBV5-1
abundance: once
j_gene: TRBJ2-5
CDR3aa: CASSLDQGPQETQYF
CDR3nt: TGCGCCAGCAGCTTGGACCAGGGTCCCCAAGAGACCCAGTACTTC

d_gene: -
v_gene: TRBV15
abundance: -
j_gene: TRBJ2-7
CDR3aa: CATSRESRNPYEQYF
CDR3nt: TGTGCCACCAGCAGAGAGAGCAGAAATCCCTACGAGCAGTACTTC

d_gene: TRBD2
v_gene: TRBV5-1
abundance: -
j_gene: TRBJ2-3
CDR3aa: CASSSLLATDTQYF
CDR3nt: TGCGCCAGCAGCTCCTTACTAGCGACAGATACGCAGTATTTT

d_gene: -
v_gene: TRBV29-1
abundance: once
j_gene: TRBJ2-2
CDR3aa: CSVQRGGFTGELFF
CDR3nt: TGCAGCGTTCAAAGGGGGGGCTTCACCGGGGAGCTGTTTTTT

d_gene: -
v_gene: TRBV9
abundance: -
j_gene: TRBJ2-1
CDR3aa: CASSEGGVPLGSYNEQFF
CDR3nt: TGTGCCAGCAGCGAGGGGGGGGTGCCCCTCGGGTCCTACAATGAGCAGTTCTTC

d_gene: -
v_gene: TRBV29-1
abundance: few
j_gene: TRBJ2-7
CDR3aa: CSVTSQRFGEQYF
CDR3nt: TGCAGCGTTACCTCGCAGCGGTTCGGCGAGCAGTACTTC

d_gene: -
v_gene: TRBV29-1
abundance: few
j_gene: TRBJ1-1
CDR3aa: CSVIRVDTEAFF
CDR3nt: TGCAGCGTCATCCGAGTCGACACTGAAGCTTTCTTT

d_gene: TRBD1
v_gene: TRBV14
abundance: -
j_gene: TRBJ2-7
CDR3aa: CASSQGGQVTYEQYF
CDR3nt: TGTGCCAGCAGCCAAGGGGGACAGGTGACCTACGAGCAGTACTTC

d_gene: -
v_gene: TRBV6-2/TRBV6-3
abundance: few
j_gene: TRBJ2-7
CDR3aa: CASSTSDYEQYF
CDR3nt: TGTGCCAGCAGCACAAGCGACTACGAGCAGTACTTC

d_gene: -
v_gene: TRBV3-1
abundance: -
j_gene: TRBJ1-3
CDR3aa: CASSPSADTIYF
CDR3nt: TGTGCCAGCAGCCCCTCCGCGGACACCATATATTTT

d_gene: -
v_gene: TRBV20-1
abundance: -
j_gene: TRBJ2-7
CDR3aa: CSAPGTTYEQYF
CDR3nt: TGCAGTGCCCCGGGGACCACCTACGAGCAGTACTTC

d_gene: -
v_gene: TRBV20-1
abundance: once
j_gene: TRBJ2-5
CDR3aa: CSEQPQETQYF
CDR3nt: TGCAGTGAACAACCACAAGAGACCCAGTACTTC

d_gene: -
v_gene: TRBV12-3/TRBV12-4
abundance: -
j_gene: TRBJ2-5
CDR3aa: CASSFDAKETQYF
CDR3nt: TGTGCCAGCAGTTTCGATGCGAAAGAGACCCAGTACTTC

d_gene: TRBD2
v_gene: TRBV7-9
abundance: -
j_gene: TRBJ2-5
CDR3aa: CASTRAGESQQYF
CDR3nt: TGTGCCAGCACCCGGGCGGGAGAGTCTCAGCAGTACTTC

d_gene: TRBD2
v_gene: TRBV20-1
abundance: -
j_gene: TRBJ2-1
CDR3aa: CSAKGLAGYNEQFF
CDR3nt: TGTAGTGCGAAAGGACTAGCGGGCTACAATGAGCAGTTCTTC

d_gene: -
v_gene: TRBV2
abundance: -
j_gene: TRBJ2-6
CDR3aa: CASSQTFSGANVLTF
CDR3nt: TGTGCCAGCAGTCAAACGTTCTCTGGGGCCAACGTCCTGACTTTC

d_gene: -
v_gene: TRBV7-2
abundance: few
j_gene: TRBJ2-5
CDR3aa: CASSGGSGMRETQYF
CDR3nt: TGTGCCAGCAGCGGGGGTAGCGGTATGAGGGAGACCCAGTACTTC

d_gene: TRBD1
v_gene: TRBV4-1
abundance: -
j_gene: TRBJ2-3
CDR3aa: CASSQATGVLADTQYF
CDR3nt: TGCGCCAGCAGCCAAGCGACAGGGGTCTTAGCAGATACGCAGTATTTT

d_gene: TRBD1
v_gene: TRBV4-3
abundance: few
j_gene: TRBJ2-3
CDR3aa: CASSQLPVGTDTPDTQYF
CDR3nt: TGCGCCAGCAGCCAGCTGCCTGTCGGGACAGATACTCCAGATACGCAGTATTTT

d_gene: TRBD1
v_gene: TRBV20-1
abundance: -
j_gene: TRBJ2-1
CDR3aa: CSARPPGQAGYEQFF
CDR3nt: TGCAGTGCTAGGCCACCGGGACAGGCGGGGTATGAGCAGTTCTTC

d_gene: TRBD2
v_gene: TRBV5-1
abundance: -
j_gene: TRBJ2-7
CDR3aa: CASGRGGRSYEQYF
CDR3nt: TGCGCCAGCGGGAGGGGAGGTCGAAGCTACGAGCAGTACTTC

d_gene: TRBD2
v_gene: TRBV27
abundance: -
j_gene: TRBJ2-3
CDR3aa: CASRTSFTDTQYF
CDR3nt: TGTGCCAGCAGGACTAGCTTCACAGATACGCAGTATTTT

d_gene: TRBD2
v_gene: TRBV11-2
abundance: -
j_gene: TRBJ2-1
CDR3aa: CASSLVWREGPNEQFF
CDR3nt: TGTGCCAGCAGCTTGGTGTGGCGGGAGGGCCCCAATGAGCAGTTCTTC

d_gene: -
v_gene: TRBV11-3
abundance: -
j_gene: TRBJ2-1
CDR3aa: CAGSLTEDHNEQFF
CDR3nt: TGTGCCGGCAGCTTAACAGAGGACCACAATGAGCAGTTCTTC

d_gene: TRBD1
v_gene: TRBV20-1
abundance: -
j_gene: TRBJ1-6
CDR3aa: CSAREPRGRNNSPLHF
CDR3nt: TGCAGTGCTAGAGAGCCCAGGGGGCGCAATAATTCACCCCTCCACTTT

d_gene: TRBD1
v_gene: TRBV9
abundance: -
j_gene: TRBJ2-1
CDR3aa: CASSSGTDINEQFF
CDR3nt: TGTGCCAGCAGCTCCGGGACAGATATCAATGAGCAGTTCTTC